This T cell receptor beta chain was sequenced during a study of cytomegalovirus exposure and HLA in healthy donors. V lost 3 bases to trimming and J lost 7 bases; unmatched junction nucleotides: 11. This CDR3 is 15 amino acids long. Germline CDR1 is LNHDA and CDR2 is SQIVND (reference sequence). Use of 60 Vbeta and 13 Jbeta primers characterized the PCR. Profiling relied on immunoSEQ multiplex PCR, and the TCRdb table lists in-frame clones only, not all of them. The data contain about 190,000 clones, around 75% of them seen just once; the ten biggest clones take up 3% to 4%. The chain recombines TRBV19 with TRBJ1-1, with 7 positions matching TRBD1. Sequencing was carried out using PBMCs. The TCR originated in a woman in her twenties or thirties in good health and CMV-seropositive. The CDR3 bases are TGTGCCAGTAGTATGGGAGAGGGGGCCAAAAGTGAAGCTTTCTTT. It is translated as CASSMGEGAKSEAFF.